This T cell receptor beta chain was retrieved from a study of cytomegalovirus exposure and HLA in healthy donors. The ends were cut back, 5 bases at V and 0 bases at J, with 12 bases in the middle. Per germline, CDR1 SGHRS and CDR2 YFSETQ. This CDR3 comprises 15 residues. Both 60 Vbeta primers and 13 Jbeta primers went into the PCR. The protocol was immunoSEQ multiplex PCR, while the TCRdb copy is restricted to in-frame clones and leaves out a portion. Of 90,000 to 120,000 clones in the sample, around 76% were seen once. The TCR sequence derives from a man aged 30-40 years in good health and CMV-seropositive. The sample comprised PBMCs. The rearrangement joins TRBV5-1 to TRBJ1-3, with D unclear. Here the CDR3 DNA reads TGCGCCAGCAGTCCCGCTAGTAGCTCTGGAAACACCATATATTTT. Its translation: CASSPASSSGNTIYF.